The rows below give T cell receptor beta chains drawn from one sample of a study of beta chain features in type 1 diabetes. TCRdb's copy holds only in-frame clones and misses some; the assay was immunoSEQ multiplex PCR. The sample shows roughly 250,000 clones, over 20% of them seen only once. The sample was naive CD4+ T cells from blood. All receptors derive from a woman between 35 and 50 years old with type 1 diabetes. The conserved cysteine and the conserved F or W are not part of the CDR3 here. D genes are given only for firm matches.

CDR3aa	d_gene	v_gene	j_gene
ATSRRGTRRETQY	TRBD2	TRBV15	TRBJ2-5
ASRAQGNTEAF	NA	TRBV5-4	TRBJ1-1
ASSQQRDQPQH	NA	TRBV4-2	TRBJ1-5
SVIYWGRQGTEAF	TRBD1	TRBV29-1	TRBJ1-1
ASSSLGSSYEQY	NA	TRBV5-1	TRBJ2-7
ASSVHRGQGVNEQY	TRBD1	TRBV9	TRBJ2-7
ASSPGTGSGEQY	TRBD1	TRBV28	TRBJ2-7
AITSLIAYGYT	NA	TRBV10-3	TRBJ1-2
ASSPPGDEPLSYEQY	NA	TRBV5-6	TRBJ2-7
SVGGSDQETQY	NA	TRBV29-1	TRBJ2-5
ASSGRSGVNYGYT	NA	TRBV11-1	TRBJ1-2
ASSAYRAQETQY	NA	TRBV7-2	TRBJ2-5
ASSLATGLRETQY	NA	TRBV7-2	TRBJ2-5
ASSLISGANVLT	NA	TRBV27	TRBJ2-6
SVEDQVRGETQY	NA	TRBV29-1	TRBJ2-5
AISPGGNQPQH	TRBD1	TRBV10-3	TRBJ1-5
ASSIAGAAGEQY	TRBD2	TRBV27	TRBJ2-7
SAKGLPLAGDEQF	NA	TRBV29-1	TRBJ2-1
ASSPGQTNQPQH	NA	TRBV5-1	TRBJ1-5
SASGTGRAF	NA	TRBV20-1	TRBJ1-1
ASSPTGRLDIQY	TRBD1	TRBV6-5	TRBJ2-4
ASSLGAYETQY	NA	TRBV5-4	TRBJ2-5
ASSQGGNQPQH	NA	TRBV4-1	TRBJ1-5
ASSQEAYGYT	NA	TRBV28	TRBJ1-2
ASRLAGGILYNEQF	TRBD2	TRBV5-1	TRBJ2-1
SGPRVGNEQF	NA	TRBV29-1	TRBJ2-1
ASSSSTGTNAIY	NA	TRBV27	TRBJ1-3
ASSQDRGTGYT	NA	TRBV4-3	TRBJ1-2
AWIAAYGYT	NA	TRBV30	TRBJ1-2
ASSLVPDTEAF	NA	TRBV7-9	TRBJ1-1
ASSPYTEMLYGYT	NA	TRBV18	TRBJ1-2
AWRLSYEQY	NA	TRBV30	TRBJ2-7
ASSPTGGNQPQH	TRBD1	TRBV7-2	TRBJ1-5
ASSFPPGQGAGEQY	TRBD1	TRBV5-6	TRBJ2-7
ATSRGGGLETQY	TRBD2	TRBV15	TRBJ2-5
ASSVQGVDTGELF	NA	TRBV9	TRBJ2-2
ASSFGSGRSLYTQY	TRBD2	TRBV28	TRBJ2-3
ASSLQVNTEAF	NA	TRBV18	TRBJ1-1
ASSRLQNTEAF	NA	TRBV11-2	TRBJ1-1
ASRVRNNGELF	NA	TRBV4-2	TRBJ2-2
ASSLGQGNYEQY	TRBD1	TRBV5-1	TRBJ2-7